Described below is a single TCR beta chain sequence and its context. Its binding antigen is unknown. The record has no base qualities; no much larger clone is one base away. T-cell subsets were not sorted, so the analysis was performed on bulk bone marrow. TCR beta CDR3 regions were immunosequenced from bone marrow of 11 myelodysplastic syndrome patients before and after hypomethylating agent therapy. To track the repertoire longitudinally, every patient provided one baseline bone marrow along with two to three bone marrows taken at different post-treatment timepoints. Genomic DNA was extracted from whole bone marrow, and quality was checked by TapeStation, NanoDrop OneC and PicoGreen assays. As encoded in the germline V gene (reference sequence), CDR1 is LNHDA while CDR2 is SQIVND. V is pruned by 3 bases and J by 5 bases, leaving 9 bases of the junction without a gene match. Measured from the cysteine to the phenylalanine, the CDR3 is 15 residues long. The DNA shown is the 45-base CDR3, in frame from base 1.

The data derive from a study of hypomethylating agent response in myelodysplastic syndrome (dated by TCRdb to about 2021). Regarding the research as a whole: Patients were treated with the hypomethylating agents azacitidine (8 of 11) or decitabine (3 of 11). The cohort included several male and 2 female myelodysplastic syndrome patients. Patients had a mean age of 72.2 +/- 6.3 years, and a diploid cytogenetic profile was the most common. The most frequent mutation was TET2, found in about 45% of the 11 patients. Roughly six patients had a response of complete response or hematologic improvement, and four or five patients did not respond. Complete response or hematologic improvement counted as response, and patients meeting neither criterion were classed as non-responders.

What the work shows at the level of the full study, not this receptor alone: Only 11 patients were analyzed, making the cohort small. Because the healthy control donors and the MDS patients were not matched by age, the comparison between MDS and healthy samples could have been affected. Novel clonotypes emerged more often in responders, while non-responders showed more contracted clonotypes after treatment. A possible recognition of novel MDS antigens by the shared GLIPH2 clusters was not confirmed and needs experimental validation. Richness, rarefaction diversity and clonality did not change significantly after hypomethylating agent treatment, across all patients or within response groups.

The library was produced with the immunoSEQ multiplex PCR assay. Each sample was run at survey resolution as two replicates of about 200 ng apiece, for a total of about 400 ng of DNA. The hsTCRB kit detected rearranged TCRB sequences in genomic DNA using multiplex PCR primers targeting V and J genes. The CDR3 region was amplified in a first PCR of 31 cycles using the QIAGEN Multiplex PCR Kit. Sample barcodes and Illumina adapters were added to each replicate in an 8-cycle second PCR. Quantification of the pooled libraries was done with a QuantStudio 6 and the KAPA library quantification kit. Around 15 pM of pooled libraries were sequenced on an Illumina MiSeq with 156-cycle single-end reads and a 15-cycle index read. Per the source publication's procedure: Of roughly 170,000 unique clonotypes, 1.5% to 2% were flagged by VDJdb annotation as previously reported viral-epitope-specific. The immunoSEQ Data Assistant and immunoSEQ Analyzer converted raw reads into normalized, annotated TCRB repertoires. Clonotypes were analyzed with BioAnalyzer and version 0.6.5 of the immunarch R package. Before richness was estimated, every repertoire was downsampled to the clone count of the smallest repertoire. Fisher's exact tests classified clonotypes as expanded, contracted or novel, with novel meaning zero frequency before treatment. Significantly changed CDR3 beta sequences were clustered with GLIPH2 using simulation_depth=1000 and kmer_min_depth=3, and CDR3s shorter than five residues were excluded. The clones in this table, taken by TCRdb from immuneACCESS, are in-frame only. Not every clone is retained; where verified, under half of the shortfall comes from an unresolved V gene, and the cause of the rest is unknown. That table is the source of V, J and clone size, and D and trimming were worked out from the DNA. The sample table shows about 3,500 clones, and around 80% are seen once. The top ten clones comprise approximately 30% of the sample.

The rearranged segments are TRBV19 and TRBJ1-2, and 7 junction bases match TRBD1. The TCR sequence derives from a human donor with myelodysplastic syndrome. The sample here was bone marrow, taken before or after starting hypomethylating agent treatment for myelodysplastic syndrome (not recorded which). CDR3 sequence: CASSIVPTGSYGYTF. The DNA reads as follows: TGTGCCAGTAGTATCGTCCCGACAGGGTCTTATGGCTACACCTTC.